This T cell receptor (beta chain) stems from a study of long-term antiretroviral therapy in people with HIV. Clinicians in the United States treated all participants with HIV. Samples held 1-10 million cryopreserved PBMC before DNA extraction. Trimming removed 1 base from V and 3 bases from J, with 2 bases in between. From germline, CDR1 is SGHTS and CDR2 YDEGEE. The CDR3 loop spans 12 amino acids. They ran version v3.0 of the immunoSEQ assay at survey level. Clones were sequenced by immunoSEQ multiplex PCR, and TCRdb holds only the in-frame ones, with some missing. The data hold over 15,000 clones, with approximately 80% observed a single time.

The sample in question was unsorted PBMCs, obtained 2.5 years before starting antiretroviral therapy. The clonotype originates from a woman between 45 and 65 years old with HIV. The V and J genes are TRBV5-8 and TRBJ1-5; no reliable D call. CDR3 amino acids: CASSLTNQPQHF. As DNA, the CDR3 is TGTGCCAGCAGCTTGACCAATCAGCCCCAGCATTTT.